Shown below are 10 T cell receptor beta chains from a single sample sequenced in a study of blood T cell repertoires in COVID-19. The repertoire was sequenced with immunoSEQ multiplex PCR; TCRdb's copy has only in-frame clones and lacks some. Of 280,000 or so clones listed, around 88% are singletons. Sequencing was performed on peripheral blood. All receptors derive from a woman aged 25 to 39 who had recovered from COVID-19.

This sequence joins TRBV28 and TRBJ2-5; the D gene is possibly TRBD2 (6 bases). The V and J ends lost 4 bases and 2 bases respectively, with 14 bases between them. CDR3 length equals 15 residues. Germline-derived CDR1 and CDR2 are MDHEN and SYDVKM. The CDR3 DNA reads as TGTGCCAGCAGTTCCCTAGCGACTAAACAAGAGACCCAGTACTTC. Protein sequence: CASSSLATKQETQYF. The full variable domain, with the rest looked up from reference TRBV28 and TRBJ2-5, is DVKVTQSSRYLVKRTGEKVFLECVQDMDHENMFWYRQDPGLGLRLIYFSYDVKMKEKGDIPEGYSVSREKKERFSLILESASTNQTSMYLCASSSLATKQETQYFGPGTRLLVL.

V usage is TRBV12-3 or TRBV12-4 and J usage is TRBJ1-1, with D unresolved. V lost 3 bases and J 0 bases, leaving 5 bases between the germline ends. This CDR3 contains 13 residues. The CDR3 sequence is CASSLAVNTEAFF. CDR3 bases: TGTGCCAGCAGTTTGGCGGTGAACACTGAAGCTTTCTTT.

In DNA, the CDR3 is TGTGCCAGTAGACCCCCGTTGACAGGGGGTGGTCTAGGCACTGAAGCTTTCTTT. This sequence encodes CASRPPLTGGGLGTEAFF. The V and J genes are TRBV19 and TRBJ1-1; 9 nucleotides align to TRBD1. The CDR3 has 18 amino acids. The germline V gene has CDR1 LNHDA and CDR2 SQIVND (reference sequence). The V gene end was trimmed by 6 bases and the J gene end by 4 bases; junction bases not matched to a gene: 18. Complete variable domain (other parts from reference TRBV19 and TRBJ1-1): DGGITQSPKYLFRKEGQNVTLSCEQNLNHDAMYWYRQDPGQGLRLIYYSQIVNDFQKGDIAEGYSVSREKKESFPLTVTSAQKNPTAFYLCASRPPLTGGGLGTEAFFGQGTRLTVV.

The J gene is TRBJ1-1, the V gene TRBV5-1; D may be TRBD1 (6 bases). This CDR3 is built from 14 residues. Germline-derived CDR1 and CDR2 are SGHRS and YFSETQ. V was cut by 4 bases and J by 4 bases, with 14 bases left in between. DNA of the CDR3: TGCGCCAGCAGCCAAGAGGGGGGGCTCACTGAAGCTTTCTTT. This gives the protein CASSQEGGLTEAFF.

V usage is TRBV5-6 and J usage is TRBJ1-2; 11 bases line up with TRBD1. Trimming at V came to 4 bases and at J to 3 bases, leaving 11 bases not matched to a gene. Germline CDR1 and CDR2: SGHDT and YYEEEE. The CDR3 is 17 amino acids. The CDR3 DNA reads TGTGCCAGCAGCCCAGGGACAGGGGGGAAAGTTTACTATGGCTACACCTTC. Protein: CASSPGTGGKVYYGYTF.

The rearrangement joins TRBV10-3 to TRBJ1-2, with TRBD1 identical over 10 bases. CDR1 and CDR2 (germline): ENHRY, SYGVKD. V gave up 11 bases and J gave up 0 bases; unmatched junction bases: 9. The CDR3 is 15 residues long. The DNA for the CDR3 is TGTGCCGTCCGGACAGGGGGAACGGCTAACTATGGCTACACCTTC. Translation gives CAVRTGGTANYGYTF.

J is TRBJ2-5 and V is TRBV2, with D perhaps TRBD1 (6 bases). The CDR3 runs 12 residues. Trimming took 10 bases from V and 0 from J, leaving 9 bases between them. CDR1 is SNHLY, CDR2 FYNNEI, per germline. The CDR3 sequence: CATQGNQETQYF. The CDR3 nucleotides are TGTGCCACCCAGGGGAACCAAGAGACCCAGTACTTC.

This clone has only one observation. This chain links TRBV12-3 or TRBV12-4 with TRBJ1-2; unclear D gene. The length of the CDR3 is 13 residues. V shed 6 bases and J shed 6 bases, with 14 bases lying between them. Here the CDR3 reads CASSPVQAHGYTF. In DNA form, the CDR3 reads TGTGCCAGCAGCCCAGTCCAGGCTCATGGCTACACCTTC.

As to this clone: The sample has other DNA sequences that encode this CDR3 too. The V gene is TRBV5-1, the J gene TRBJ2-7, with 9 nucleotides matching TRBD1. After removal of 4 bases from V and 2 bases from J, the junction contained 4 bases not matched to a gene. CDR3 length: 14 amino acids. From germline, CDR1 is SGHRS and CDR2 YFSETQ. CDR3 coding DNA: TGCGCCAGCAGCCCGGGACAGGGCCCCTACGAGCAGTACTTC. Amino acid sequence: CASSPGQGPYEQYF. The variable domain in full, completed from reference TRBV5-1 and TRBJ2-7, reads KAGVTQTPRYLIKTRGQQVTLSCSPISGHRSVSWYQQTPGQGLQFLFEYFSETQRNKGNFPGRFSGRQFSNSRSEMNVSTLELGDSALYLCASSPGQGPYEQYFGPGTRLTVT.

The chain has TRBV3-1 (or the pseudogene TRBV3-2) and TRBJ1-1; a weak D match, TRBD1 (5 bases). Germline V CDR1 and CDR2: LGHDT, YNNKEL (reference sequence). The CDR3 contains 14 residues. With 1 base removed from V and 5 bases from J, the gap between germline ends came to 11 bases. The CDR3 sequence is CASSQVQSGTEAFF. As DNA, the CDR3 is TGTGCCAGCAGCCAAGTTCAATCAGGGACTGAAGCTTTCTTT.